The 20 T cell receptor beta chains in this list originate from one sample, sequenced in a study of shared clonotypes between healthy human individuals. Method: immunoSEQ multiplex PCR; TCRdb's copy keeps in-frame clones and lacks some. The repertoire holds more than 550,000 clones, with just under 75% as singletons. Sequenced: memory CD4+ T cells sorted from blood. Regarding subset: CD45RA-negative fraction. The receptors were gathered from a woman aged 30 to 39 in good health.

V is TRBV7-7 and J is TRBJ2-7; 8 bases agree with TRBD1. Per germline, CDR1 SSHAT and CDR2 FNYEAQ (reference sequence). Germline trimming cut 5 bases from V and 4 bases from J; bases unmatched to any gene: 10. The CDR3 runs to 15 residues. DNA for the CDR3: TGTGCCAGCAGCCTAGGACAGGGTAATGCTTACGAGCAGTACTTC. This sequence encodes CASSLGQGNAYEQYF.

J is TRBJ2-7 and V is TRBV6-5; 8 nucleotides agree with TRBD2. This CDR3 is 13 amino acids long. V dropped 11 bases and J dropped 2; count of bases not matched to a gene: 8. The germline V gene encodes CDR1 MNHEY and CDR2 SVGAGI. CDR3 in amino acids: CAVSAGGAYEQYF. CDR3 DNA sequence: TGTGCCGTCAGCGCGGGAGGAGCCTACGAGCAGTACTTC.

The chain joins TRBV9 to TRBJ2-1; the D gene is possibly TRBD1 (6 bases). Deletions cut 4 bases from V and 1 base from J, with 27 bases between. CDR1 and CDR2 from the germline V gene are SGDLS and YYNGEE. The CDR3 runs 20 residues. CDR3 in amino acids: CASSPGDEQRPFLSYNEQFF. As DNA, the CDR3 is TGTGCCAGCAGCCCAGGGGATGAGCAGAGACCCTTCTTGTCCTACAATGAGCAGTTCTTC.

The chain employs TRBV7-9 and TRBJ2-1; D gene uncertain. Germline V gene data show CDR1 as SEHNR and CDR2 as FQNEAQ (reference sequence). The CDR3 is 13 amino acids. The V gene lost 0 bases and the J gene lost 8 bases, with 8 bases spanning the gap. CDR3 nucleotide sequence: TGTGCCAGCAGCTTAGCGATGGGGTATGAGCAGTTCTTC. Protein sequence: CASSLAMGYEQFF. The entire variable domain, with the rest obtained from reference TRBV7-9 and TRBJ2-1, is as follows: DTGVSQNPRHKITKRGQNVTFRCDPISEHNRLYWYRQTLGQGPEFLTYFQNEAQLEKSRLLSDRFSAERPKGSFSTLEIQRTEQGDSAMYLCASSLAMGYEQFFGPGTRLTVL.

The chain has TRBV7-6 and TRBJ2-1; TRBD2 agrees at 10 bases. Germline values: CDR1 SGHVS, CDR2 FNYEAQ. Trimming at V came to 5 bases and at J to 9 bases, leaving 7 bases not matched to a gene. This CDR3 comprises 14 residues. Written as DNA, the CDR3 is TGTGCCAGCAGCCCCAATCTAGCGGGAGTTGAGCAGTTCTTC. Amino acids: CASSPNLAGVEQFF.

This rearrangement joins TRBV6-5 to TRBJ1-4, with D maybe TRBD1 (5 bases). Deletions cut 8 bases from V and 7 bases from J, with 17 bases between. CDR3 length: 14 residues. Germline V gene lookup returns CDR1 MNHEY and CDR2 SVGAGI. This chain's CDR3 is CASSRKGTGEKLFF. The CDR3 nucleotides read TGTGCCAGCTCACGAAAGGGGACGGGTGAAAAACTGTTTTTT.

In its sample, this clone was seen once. This chain uses TRBV20-1 with TRBJ1-1; D call uncertain. In germline, CDR1 is DFQATT, CDR2 SNEGSKA (reference sequence). The CDR3 covers 11 residues. Deletions cut 4 bases from V and 11 bases from J, with 14 bases between. As DNA, the CDR3 is TGCAGTGCTAAATTGCGGGATTCGGCTTTCTTT. Its protein product is CSAKLRDSAFF.

The chain is built from TRBV7-8 and TRBJ1-1, with a weak D call TRBD1 (5 bases). This CDR3 spans 15 amino acids. The V end lost 4 bases, the J end lost 0 bases, and 12 bases lay between the germline ends. Germline V gene sequence: CDR1 SGHVS, CDR2 FQNEAQ. The CDR3 bases are TGTGCCAGCAGCTGGACACCAGTCATGAACACTGAAGCTTTCTTT. Translated, it gives CASSWTPVMNTEAFF.

To note about this clone: In the same sample, other DNA sequences code for this CDR3. This sequence joins TRBV18 and TRBJ2-5; tentatively, D is TRBD2 (5 bases). The CDR3 length is 12 residues. Germline CDR1 KGHSH, CDR2 LQKENI. V was cut by 3 bases and J by 3 bases, with 5 bases left in between. The CDR3 sequence: CASSPEEETQYF. The CDR3 DNA follows: TGTGCCAGCTCACCGGAGGAAGAGACCCAGTACTTC.

This clone was observed many times. The J gene is TRBJ2-3, the V gene TRBV7-6; TRBD1 aligns across 10 bases. The J segment lost 6 bases and the V segment lost 5 bases, leaving 8 bases of the junction unmatched. The CDR3 covers 15 residues. CDR1 and CDR2 (germline): SGHVS, FNYEAQ. The CDR3 DNA follows: TGTGCCAGCAGCCTGGGACAGGGGATCGCTGATACGCAGTATTTT. Encoded protein: CASSLGQGIADTQYF. Combining the CDR3 with reference TRBV7-6 and TRBJ2-3 gives the whole variable domain GAGVSQSPRYKVTKRGQDVALRCDPISGHVSLYWYRQALGQGPEFLTYFNYEAQQDKSGLPNDRFSAERPEGSISTLTIQRTEQRDSAMYRCASSLGQGIADTQYFGPGTRLTVL.

V usage is TRBV5-8 and J usage is TRBJ2-7; D ambiguous. The germline CDR1 and CDR2 sequences are SGHTS and YDEGEE. The CDR3 is made up of 16 amino acids. The ends were cut back, 1 base at V and 0 bases at J, with 14 bases in the middle. The CDR3 protein is CASSLPRVRDSYEQYF. The CDR3 bases are TGTGCCAGCAGCTTGCCACGGGTGCGCGACTCCTACGAGCAGTACTTC. Together with reference TRBV5-8 and TRBJ2-7, the CDR3 gives the full variable domain: EAGVTQSPTHLIKTRGQQATLRCSPISGHTSVYWYQQALGLGLQFLLWYDEGEERNRGNFPPRFSGRQFPNYSSELNVNALELEDSALYLCASSLPRVRDSYEQYFGPGTRLTVT.

This rearrangement joins TRBV6-5 to TRBJ2-7; no definite D call. Trimming removed 0 bases at V and 3 bases at J, with 9 bases between. The CDR3 is made up of 14 amino acids. CDR1 is MNHEY, CDR2 SVGAGI, per germline. For the CDR3, the DNA is TGTGCCAGCAGTTACTCGCCTGAAAACTACGAGCAGTACTTC. Amino acids: CASSYSPENYEQYF.

The V gene is TRBV6-5, the J gene TRBJ1-1, with TRBD1 identical over 8 bases. J lost 7 bases, V lost 4 bases, and 5 bases had no gene match. From germline, CDR1 is MNHEY and CDR2 SVGAGI. This CDR3 spans 13 amino acids. The CDR3 bases are TGTGCCAGCAGTTCTCCAGGGGGCGATGAAGCTTTCTTT. It is translated as CASSSPGGDEAFF.

As regards this clone: This could be a read error, since a much larger clone is one nucleotide away. The chain has TRBV29-1 and TRBJ2-5; TRBD1 agrees at 7 bases. V shed 6 bases, J shed 7 bases, and the junction held 11 bases outside the gene matches. The germline V gene encodes CDR1 SQVTM and CDR2 ANQGSEA. There are 13 residues in the CDR3. The CDR3 DNA follows: TGCAGCGTGGGGGCAGGGGGATACGGGACCCAGTACTTC. It encodes CSVGAGGYGTQYF.

Comment on this clone: This specimen includes other DNA sequences encoding the same CDR3. This chain connects TRBV5-1 to TRBJ2-1; D might be TRBD2 (5 bases). Between the trimmed V and J ends, which lost 2 bases and 0 bases, there was a span of 9 bases. The germline V gene encodes CDR1 SGHRS and CDR2 YFSETQ. The CDR3 totals 15 residues. In DNA, the CDR3 is TGCGCCAGCAGCTTTGGTGGGAGCTCCTACAATGAGCAGTTCTTC. Amino acid sequence: CASSFGGSSYNEQFF.

The chain joins TRBV28 to TRBJ2-5; no clear D gene. Deletions cut 2 bases from V and 2 bases from J, with 12 bases between. The germline V gene has CDR1 MDHEN and CDR2 SYDVKM. The CDR3 loop spans 15 amino acids. The CDR3 sequence: CASSLRASGQETQYF. The CDR3 nucleotides are TGTGCCAGCAGTTTACGGGCATCTGGACAAGAGACCCAGTACTTC. Combining the CDR3 with reference TRBV28 and TRBJ2-5 gives the whole variable domain DVKVTQSSRYLVKRTGEKVFLECVQDMDHENMFWYRQDPGLGLRLIYFSYDVKMKEKGDIPEGYSVSREKKERFSLILESASTNQTSMYLCASSLRASGQETQYFGPGTRLLVL.

The gene calls are TRBV4-1 and TRBJ2-2; TRBD2 agrees at 8 bases. Germline V CDR1 and CDR2: MGHRA, YSYEKL. V lost 0 bases and J lost 5; bases outside the gene matches: 8. CDR3 length: 17 residues. CDR3 residues: CASSQDGAGVWTGELFF. CDR3 nucleotides: TGCGCCAGCAGCCAAGATGGAGCGGGAGTTTGGACCGGGGAGCTGTTTTTT.

Note on this clone: Germline is not matched at one junction end, which may reflect a read error. V usage is TRBV10-2 and J usage is TRBJ2-7, with D hard to call. CDR1 is WSHSY and CDR2 is SAAADI in the germline V gene. The CDR3 runs to 12 residues. CDR3 nucleotide sequence: TGCGCCAGCAGGGAGTACGGCAACGAGCAGTACTTC. Translated, it gives CASREYGNEQYF.

The rearrangement joins TRBV10-1 to TRBJ2-1; 8 nucleotides line up with TRBD2. The ends lost 7 bases at V and 11 bases at J; junction bases unmatched: 13. Germline assignment: CDR1 WNHNN and CDR2 SYGVQD (reference sequence). This CDR3 comprises 14 residues. CDR3 nucleotides: TGCGCCAGCAAAGGGGATAGCGGGACAATGAAGCAGTTCTTC. Translation: CASKGDSGTMKQFF.

This rearrangement joins TRBV6-6 to TRBJ1-4; D gene uncertain. The CDR3 totals 14 residues. V was cut by 2 bases and J by 8 bases, with 12 bases left in between. From germline, CDR1 is MNHNY and CDR2 SVGAGI (reference sequence). The DNA for the CDR3 is TGTGCCAGCAGTTACGGGCGAGAGCGCGAAAAACTGTTTTTT. Amino acid sequence: CASSYGREREKLFF.